The clone carrying this TCR beta chain was seen only once. The sample belongs to a study of blood T cell repertoires in COVID-19. Overall study context: Acute and convalescent COVID-19 specimens originated in the United States, Italy and Spain. PBMCs, B-cell-depleted T cells, or T cells provided the cDNA or gDNA that made up the material.

As originally analysed: Reference gene primer amplification gave estimated nucleated cell counts. The protocol was immunoSEQ multiplex PCR, while the TCRdb copy is restricted to in-frame clones and leaves out a portion. The D gene and trimming were derived from the DNA, and the V and J assignments and clone size from that table. The sample shows some 340,000 clones, around 84% of them seen only once. In germline, CDR1 is MNHEY, CDR2 SVGAGI. The length of the CDR3 is 14 residues. Deletions cut 2 bases from V and 6 bases from J, with 11 bases between. This TCR came from a woman aged 18-29 years with acute or convalescent COVID-19. The specimen was peripheral blood. The chain employs TRBV6-5 and TRBJ2-1; a possible D gene is TRBD1 (6 bases). The CDR3 loop reads CASSYGGEFNEQFF. In nucleotides, the CDR3 is TGTGCCAGCAGTTACGGGGGCGAATTCAATGAGCAGTTCTTC.